Listed below are T cell receptor beta chains from one sample, sequenced in a study of T cell responses to AZD1222 COVID-19 vaccine. This table comes from immunoSEQ multiplex PCR, and its TCRdb copy is limited to in-frame clones, with some not included. The sample lists around 150,000 clones, 92% seen once, with approximately 3.7% in the top ten. Sequenced here: peripheral blood, sampled 28 days after the second AZD1222 dose. The receptors come from an adult who received the AZD1222 COVID-19 vaccine. Both conserved end residues are part of each CDR3. The D gene is left open where the match is weak. Size is omitted from some rows. Given values are once, few, many or a class for expanded clones.

TRBV7-9,TRBJ1-4,TRBD1,.,17,CASSPGQGAGTNEKLFF,TGTGCCAGCTCACCGGGACAGGGGGCAGGAACTAATGAAAAACTGTTTTTT
TRBV3-1/TRBV3-2,TRBJ2-5,TRBD2,.,16,CASSLVGGGGWETQYF,TGTGCCAGCAGCCTAGTCGGTGGCGGGGGATGGGAGACCCAGTACTTC
TRBV25-1,TRBJ1-2,.,.,14,CASSEPSYSGGYTF,TGTGCCAGCAGTGAACCTTCCTACAGCGGTGGCTACACCTTC
TRBV7-2,TRBJ1-1,.,.,15,CASSLSYRKNTEAFF,TGTGCCAGCAGCTTAAGCTACAGGAAGAACACTGAAGCTTTCTTT
TRBV13,TRBJ2-5,.,.,15,CASSKLGAATETQYF,TGTGCCAGCAGCAAATTGGGGGCGGCGACGGAGACCCAGTACTTC
TRBV9,TRBJ1-4,TRBD1,.,14,CASTKDRTGGKLFF,TGTGCCAGCACAAAGGACAGGACTGGAGGGAAACTGTTTTTT
TRBV2,TRBJ1-5,TRBD1,once,15,CASSEANRGDQPQHF,TGTGCCAGCAGTGAAGCAAACAGGGGGGATCAGCCCCAGCATTTT
TRBV7-2,TRBJ2-1,.,.,14,CASSLSRLHNEQFF,TGTGCCAGCAGCTTAAGCAGACTACACAATGAGCAGTTCTTC
TRBV4-1,TRBJ2-1,TRBD2,medium-sized,15,CASSQSGGAYNEQFF,TGCGCCAGCAGTCAAAGCGGGGGGGCGTACAATGAGCAGTTCTTC
TRBV29-1,TRBJ2-3,TRBD2,.,14,CSPLRTSGGGAQYF,TGCAGCCCCCTCCGCACTAGCGGGGGGGGAGCGCAGTATTTT
TRBV7-2,TRBJ2-7,.,.,15,CASSLGLPATYEQYF,TGTGCCAGCAGCTTAGGACTCCCCGCGACATACGAGCAGTACTTC
TRBV4-2,TRBJ1-2,.,.,16,CASSQDRSGQNYGYTF,TGTGCCAGCAGCCAAGATCGTTCAGGACAGAACTATGGCTACACCTTC
TRBV2,TRBJ1-1,.,.,13,CASSDEGNTEAFF,TGTGCCAGCAGTGATGAGGGGAACACTGAAGCTTTCTTT
TRBV6-4,TRBJ2-2,.,once,16,CASSDRLVFGTGELFF,TGTGCCAGCAGTGACCGACTAGTTTTCGGCACCGGGGAGCTGTTTTTT
TRBV14,TRBJ2-3,TRBD2,once,16,CASSQYFSGSTDTQYF,TGTGCCAGCAGCCAGTATTTTAGCGGGAGCACAGATACGCAGTATTTT
TRBV6-2/TRBV6-3,TRBJ2-3,TRBD2,.,14,CASSYAGDTDTQYF,TGTGCCAGCAGTTACGCGGGGGACACAGATACGCAGTATTTT
TRBV28,TRBJ1-2,.,.,12,CASSSPPQPLTF,TGTGCCAGCAGTTCTCCGCCTCAACCGCTAACCTTC
TRBV3-1/TRBV3-2,TRBJ1-6,TRBD1,.,15,CASSPPGQGNSPLHF,TGTGCCAGCAGCCCCCCGGGACAGGGTAATTCACCCCTCCACTTT
TRBV7-9,TRBJ2-6,.,.,16,CASSLVRPTGANVLTF,TGTGCCAGCAGCTTAGTTCGGCCCACTGGGGCCAACGTCCTGACTTTC
TRBV10-3,TRBJ1-5,.,once,14,CAISESSENQPQHF,TGTGCCATCAGTGAGTCATCAGAAAATCAGCCCCAGCATTTT
TRBV28,TRBJ2-1,TRBD2,.,15,CASLGGASGRNEQFF,TGTGCCAGCCTGGGGGGGGCTAGCGGGAGAAATGAGCAGTTCTTC
TRBV6-5,TRBJ1-1,.,.,13,CASSLRVNTEAFF,TGTGCCAGCAGTTTGAGGGTGAACACTGAAGCTTTCTTT
TRBV21-1,TRBJ2-3,.,.,15,CASIVASGRGYTQYF,TGTGCCAGCATAGTAGCTAGCGGGAGAGGTTATACGCAGTATTTT
TRBV4-1,TRBJ2-1,TRBD2,.,22,CASSRERGALRSGRPPKDEQFF,TGCGCCAGCAGCCGGGAACGGGGGGCGTTAAGGAGCGGGAGGCCCCCGAAGGATGAGCAGTTCTTC
TRBV7-2,TRBJ2-3,.,.,13,CASRSDPTDTQYF,TGTGCCAGCAGGTCGGACCCCACAGATACGCAGTATTTT
TRBV9,TRBJ1-5,.,.,13,CASSVGSAQPQHF,TGTGCCAGCAGCGTAGGGTCCGCCCAGCCCCAGCATTTT
TRBV24-1,TRBJ1-5,.,.,16,CATSDLRGPYNQPQHF,TGTGCCACCAGTGACCTCCGAGGGCCATACAATCAGCCCCAGCATTTT
TRBV18,TRBJ2-5,.,.,16,CASSQGRGEGQETQYF,TGTGCCAGCTCACAGGGCCGGGGCGAAGGCCAAGAGACCCAGTACTTC
TRBV6-5,TRBJ1-5,.,.,15,CASSYSGDGAEPQHF,TGTGCCAGCAGTTACTCGGGGGACGGCGCGGAGCCCCAGCATTTT
TRBV7-3,TRBJ1-3,TRBD1,.,17,CASSPRDSLSAGNTIYF,TGTGCCAGCAGCCCCCGGGACAGTCTTTCCGCAGGAAACACCATATATTTT
TRBV7-2,TRBJ1-5,.,.,19,CASSSPPGGLRGSNQPQHF,TGTGCCAGCAGCTCACCTCCGGGGGGGTTAAGAGGAAGCAATCAGCCCCAGCATTTT